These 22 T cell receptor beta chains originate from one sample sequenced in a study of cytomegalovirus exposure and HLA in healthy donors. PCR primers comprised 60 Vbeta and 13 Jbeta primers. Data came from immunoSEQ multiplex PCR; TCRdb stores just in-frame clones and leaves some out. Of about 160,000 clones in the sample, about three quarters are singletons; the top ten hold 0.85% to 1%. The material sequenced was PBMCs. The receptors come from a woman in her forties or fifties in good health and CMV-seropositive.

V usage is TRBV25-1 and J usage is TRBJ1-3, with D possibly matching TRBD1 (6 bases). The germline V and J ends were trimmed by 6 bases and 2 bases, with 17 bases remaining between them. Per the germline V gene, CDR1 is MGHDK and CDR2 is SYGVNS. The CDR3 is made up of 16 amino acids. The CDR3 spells CASRGQMGVTGNTIYF. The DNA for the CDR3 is TGTGCCAGCAGAGGACAGATGGGGGTGACTGGAAACACCATATATTTT. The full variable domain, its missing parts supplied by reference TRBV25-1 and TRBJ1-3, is EADIYQTPRYLVIGTGKKITLECSQTMGHDKMYWYQQDPGMELHLIHYSYGVNSTEKGDLSSESTVSRIRTEHFPLTLESARPSHTSQYLCASRGQMGVTGNTIYFGEGSWLTVV.

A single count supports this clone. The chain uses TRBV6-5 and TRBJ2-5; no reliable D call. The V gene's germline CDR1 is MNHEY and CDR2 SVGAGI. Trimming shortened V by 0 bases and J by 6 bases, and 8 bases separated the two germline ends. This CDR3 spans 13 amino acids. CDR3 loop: CASSYSGVQTQYF. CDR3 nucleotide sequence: TGTGCCAGCAGTTACTCGGGCGTTCAGACCCAGTACTTC.

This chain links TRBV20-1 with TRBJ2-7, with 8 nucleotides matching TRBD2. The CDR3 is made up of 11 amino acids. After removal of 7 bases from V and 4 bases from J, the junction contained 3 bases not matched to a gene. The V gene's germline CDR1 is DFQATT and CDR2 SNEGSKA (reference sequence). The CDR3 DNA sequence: TGCAGTGTTGAGCGGGAGTACGAGCAGTACTTC. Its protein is CSVEREYEQYF.

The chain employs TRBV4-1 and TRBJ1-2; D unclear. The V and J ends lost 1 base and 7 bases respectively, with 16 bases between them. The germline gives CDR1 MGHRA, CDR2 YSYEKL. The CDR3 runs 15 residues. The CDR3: CASSQAHTPPGGYTF. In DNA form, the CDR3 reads TGCGCCAGCAGCCAAGCGCACACACCTCCGGGTGGCTACACCTTC.

As DNA, the CDR3 is TGTGCCAGCAGCAGTAGCGGGGGGGCGACAGATACGCAGTATTTT. Amino acid sequence: CASSSSGGATDTQYF. The chain joins TRBV7-8 to TRBJ2-3, with 11 bases lining up with TRBD2. J gave up 3 bases and V 5 bases, and 4 bases lay outside the gene matches. This CDR3 spans 15 amino acids. Per germline, CDR1 SGHVS and CDR2 FQNEAQ.

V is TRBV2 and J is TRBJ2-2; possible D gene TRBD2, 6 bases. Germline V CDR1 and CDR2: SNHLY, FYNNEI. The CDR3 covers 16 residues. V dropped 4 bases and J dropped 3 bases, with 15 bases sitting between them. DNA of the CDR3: TGTGCCAGCAGTGGCCTCGGGGGATTCGACACCGGGGAGCTGTTTTTT. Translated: CASSGLGGFDTGELFF.

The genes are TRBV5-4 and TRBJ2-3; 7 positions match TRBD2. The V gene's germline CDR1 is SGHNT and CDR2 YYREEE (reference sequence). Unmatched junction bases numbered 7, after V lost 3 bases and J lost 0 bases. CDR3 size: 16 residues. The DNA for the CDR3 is TGTGCCAGCAGCTCCGGGACTACTAGGAGCACAGATACGCAGTATTTT. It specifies CASSSGTTRSTDTQYF.

CDR3 region: CASSPPGTGGQPQHF. The CDR3 region has the DNA TGTGCCAGCTCACCACCAGGGACAGGGGGTCAGCCCCAGCATTTT. This chain links TRBV18 with TRBJ1-5; 11 positions match TRBD1. The CDR3 sequence is 15 residues long. The V segment lost 0 bases and the J segment 6 bases; nucleotides outside the gene matches: 1. The germline V gene encodes CDR1 KGHSH and CDR2 LQKENI.

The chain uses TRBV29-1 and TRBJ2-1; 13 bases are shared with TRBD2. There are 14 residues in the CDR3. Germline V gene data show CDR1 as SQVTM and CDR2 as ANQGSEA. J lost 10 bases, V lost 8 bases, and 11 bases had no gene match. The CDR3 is CSSATSGGAGEQFF. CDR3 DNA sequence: TGCAGCTCTGCAACTAGCGGGGGGGCAGGAGAGCAGTTCTTC.

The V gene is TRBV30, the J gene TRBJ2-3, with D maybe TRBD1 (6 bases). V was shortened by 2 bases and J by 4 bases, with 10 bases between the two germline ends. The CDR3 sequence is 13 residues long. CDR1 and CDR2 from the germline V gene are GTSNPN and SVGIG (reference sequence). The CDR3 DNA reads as TGTGCCTGGAGTCCGGACAGTTCAGATACGCAGTATTTT. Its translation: CAWSPDSSDTQYF.

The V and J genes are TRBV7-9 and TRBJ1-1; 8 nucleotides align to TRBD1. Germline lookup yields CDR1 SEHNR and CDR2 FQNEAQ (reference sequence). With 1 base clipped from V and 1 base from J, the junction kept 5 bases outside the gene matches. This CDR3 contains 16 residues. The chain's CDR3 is CASSLGQGTPNTEAFF. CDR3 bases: TGTGCCAGCAGCTTAGGACAGGGGACCCCGAACACTGAAGCTTTCTTT.

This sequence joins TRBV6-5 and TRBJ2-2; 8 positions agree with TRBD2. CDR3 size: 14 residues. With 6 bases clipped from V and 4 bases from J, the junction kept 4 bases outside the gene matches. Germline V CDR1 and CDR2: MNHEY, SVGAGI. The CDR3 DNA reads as TGTGCCAGCAGCCTAGCGGGCGGCACCGGGGAGCTGTTTTTT. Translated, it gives CASSLAGGTGELFF.

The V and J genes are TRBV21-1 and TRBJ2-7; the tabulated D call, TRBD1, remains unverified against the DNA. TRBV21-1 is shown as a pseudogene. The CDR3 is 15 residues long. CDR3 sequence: CASSKAPGGFYEQYF. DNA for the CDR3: TGTGCCAGCAGCAAAGCCCCAGGGGGCTTCTACGAGCAGTACTTC.

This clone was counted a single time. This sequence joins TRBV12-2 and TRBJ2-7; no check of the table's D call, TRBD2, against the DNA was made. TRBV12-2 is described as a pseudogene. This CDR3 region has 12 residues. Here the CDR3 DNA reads TGTGCCAGTAACCCCTACTCCTACGAGCAGTACTTC. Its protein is CASNPYSYEQYF.

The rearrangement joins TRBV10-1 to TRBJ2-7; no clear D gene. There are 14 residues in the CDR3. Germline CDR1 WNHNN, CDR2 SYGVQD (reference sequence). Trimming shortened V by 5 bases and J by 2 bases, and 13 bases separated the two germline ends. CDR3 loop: CASSPSITTYEQYF. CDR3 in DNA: TGCGCCAGCAGTCCCTCCATTACTACCTACGAGCAGTACTTC.

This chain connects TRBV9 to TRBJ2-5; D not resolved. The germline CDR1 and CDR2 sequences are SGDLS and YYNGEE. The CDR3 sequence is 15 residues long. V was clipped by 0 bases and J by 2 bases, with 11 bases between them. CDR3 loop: CASSVAPVRQETQYF. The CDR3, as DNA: TGTGCCAGCAGCGTAGCGCCTGTGAGGCAAGAGACCCAGTACTTC.

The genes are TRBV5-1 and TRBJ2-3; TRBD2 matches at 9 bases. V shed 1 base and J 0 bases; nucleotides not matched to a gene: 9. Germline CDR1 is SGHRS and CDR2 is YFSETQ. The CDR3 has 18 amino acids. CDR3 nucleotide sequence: TGCGCCAGCAGCTTGTTGGCTAGCGGGGCCCGTAGCACAGATACGCAGTATTTT. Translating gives CASSLLASGARSTDTQYF. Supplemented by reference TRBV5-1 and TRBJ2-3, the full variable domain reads KAGVTQTPRYLIKTRGQQVTLSCSPISGHRSVSWYQQTPGQGLQFLFEYFSETQRNKGNFPGRFSGRQFSNSRSEMNVSTLELGDSALYLCASSLLASGARSTDTQYFGPGTRLTVL.

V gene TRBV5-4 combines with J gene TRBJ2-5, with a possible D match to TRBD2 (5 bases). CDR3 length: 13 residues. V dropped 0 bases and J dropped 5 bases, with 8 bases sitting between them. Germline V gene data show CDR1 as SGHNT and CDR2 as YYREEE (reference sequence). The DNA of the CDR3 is TGTGCCAGCAGCTTGGCCACGGGGGAGACCCAGTACTTC. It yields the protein CASSLATGETQYF. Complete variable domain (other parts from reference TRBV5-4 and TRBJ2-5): ETGVTQSPTHLIKTRGQQVTLRCSSQSGHNTVSWYQQALGQGPQFIFQYYREEENGRGNFPPRFSGLQFPNYSSELNVNALELDDSALYLCASSLATGETQYFGPGTRLLVL.

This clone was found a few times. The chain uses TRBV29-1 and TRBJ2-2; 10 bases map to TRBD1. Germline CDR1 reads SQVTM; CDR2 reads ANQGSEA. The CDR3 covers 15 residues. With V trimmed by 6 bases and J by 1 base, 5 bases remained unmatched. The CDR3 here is CSVADRGRNTGELFF. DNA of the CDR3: TGCAGCGTCGCCGACAGGGGGCGGAACACCGGGGAGCTGTTTTTT.

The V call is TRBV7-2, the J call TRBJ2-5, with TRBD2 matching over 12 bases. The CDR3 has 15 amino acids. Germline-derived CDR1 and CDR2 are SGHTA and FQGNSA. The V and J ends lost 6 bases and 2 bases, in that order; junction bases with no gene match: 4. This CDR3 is CASRPGTSGQETQYF. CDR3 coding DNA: TGTGCCAGCAGGCCCGGGACTAGCGGGCAAGAGACCCAGTACTTC.

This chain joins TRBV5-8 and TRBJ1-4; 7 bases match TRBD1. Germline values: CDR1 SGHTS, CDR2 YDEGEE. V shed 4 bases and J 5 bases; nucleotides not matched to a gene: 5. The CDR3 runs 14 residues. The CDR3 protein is CASSTTGLNEKLFF. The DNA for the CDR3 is TGTGCCAGCAGCACGACAGGGCTAAATGAAAAACTGTTTTTT.

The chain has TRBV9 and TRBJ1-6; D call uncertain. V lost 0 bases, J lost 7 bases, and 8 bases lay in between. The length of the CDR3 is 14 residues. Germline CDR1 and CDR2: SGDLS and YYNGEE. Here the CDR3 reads CASSVVQSNSPLHF. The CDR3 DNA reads TGTGCCAGCAGCGTAGTACAGTCCAATTCACCCCTCCACTTT.